These T cell receptor beta chains were read from a single sample in a study of blood T cell repertoires in COVID-19. Assay: immunoSEQ multiplex PCR; the TCRdb copy retains only in-frame clones and omits some. The table has roughly 370,000 clones, around nine tenths seen once; the top ten hold about 10%. Sequencing input: PBMCs or T cells enriched from blood (not recorded which). These receptors all come from a woman between 50 and 59 years old who had recovered from COVID-19. The CDR3 runs from the conserved cysteine through the conserved F or W. D genes are given only for firm matches. Size values are once, few and many counts, or a class for expanded clones, and some rows have none.

D	J	V	size	CDR3	DNA
NA	TRBJ2-7	TRBV19	NA	CASSIAGPYEQYF	TGTGCCAGTAGTATAGCAGGGCCCTACGAGCAGTACTTC
NA	TRBJ1-4	TRBV5-1	NA	CASRGGSGDGEKLFF	TGCGCCAGCCGCGGGGGTTCTGGGGACGGAGAAAAACTGTTTTTT
TRBD1	TRBJ1-3	TRBV6-6	NA	CAGRTGNGNTIYF	TGTGCCGGCAGGACAGGGAACGGAAACACCATATATTTT
TRBD1	TRBJ1-5	TRBV30	few	CAWDRGGVQPQHF	TGTGCCTGGGACAGGGGGGGAGTCCAGCCCCAGCATTTT
NA	TRBJ2-2	TRBV5-5	NA	CASSKVGGTNTGELFF	TGTGCCAGCAGCAAAGTAGGGGGAACGAACACCGGGGAGCTGTTTTTT
NA	TRBJ2-7	TRBV6-1	NA	CASSESVGARSEQYF	TGTGCCAGCAGTGAATCGGTGGGGGCGCGGAGCGAGCAGTACTTC
NA	TRBJ1-3	TRBV6-5	NA	CASSMDRETGNTIYF	TGTGCCAGCAGCATGGACAGAGAGACTGGAAACACCATATATTTT
NA	TRBJ1-1	TRBV27	once	CASSLGGPNTEAFF	TGTGCCAGCAGTTTAGGTGGCCCGAACACTGAAGCTTTCTTT
NA	TRBJ1-2	TRBV2	NA	CASRGLLAPYGYTF	TGTGCCAGCAGGGGACTCTTAGCACCCTATGGCTACACCTTC
NA	TRBJ1-5	TRBV5-1	NA	CASSPTGPSGREPQHF	TGCGCCAGCAGCCCTACCGGACCTTCCGGCAGGGAGCCCCAGCATTTT
NA	TRBJ1-5	TRBV15	few	CATSLGHNQPQHF	TGTGCCACCAGCTTGGGGCACAATCAGCCCCAGCATTTT